This T cell receptor (beta chain) was sequenced for a study of response to subunit inactivated influenza vaccine. Trimming pared 8 bases from V and 8 bases from J, leaving 16 bases between. Germline-derived CDR1 and CDR2 are SGHTA and FQGNSA. The CDR3 has 13 amino acids. TCRdb redid the calling of the RT-PCR reads with MiXCR, one entry per CDR3 protein. Of 540,000 or so distinct CDR3 sequences detected, 13% appear once; the ten largest clones hold roughly 14%. Study-level results: Each seasonal influenza vaccination recruits few new T cells, the authors suggested.

This clonotype was found a few times. Its antigen is unidentified. The sequencing used PBMCs from blood, collected 35 to 45 days after vaccination. The receptor's source is a man over 45 who received an inactivated influenza vaccine. The chain links TRBV7-2 to TRBJ2-1; tentatively, D is TRBD2 (5 bases). Written as DNA, the CDR3 is TGTGCCAGCTCCCCTTCTTCGGGGTATGAGCAGTTCTTC. Translating it yields CASSPSSGYEQFF.